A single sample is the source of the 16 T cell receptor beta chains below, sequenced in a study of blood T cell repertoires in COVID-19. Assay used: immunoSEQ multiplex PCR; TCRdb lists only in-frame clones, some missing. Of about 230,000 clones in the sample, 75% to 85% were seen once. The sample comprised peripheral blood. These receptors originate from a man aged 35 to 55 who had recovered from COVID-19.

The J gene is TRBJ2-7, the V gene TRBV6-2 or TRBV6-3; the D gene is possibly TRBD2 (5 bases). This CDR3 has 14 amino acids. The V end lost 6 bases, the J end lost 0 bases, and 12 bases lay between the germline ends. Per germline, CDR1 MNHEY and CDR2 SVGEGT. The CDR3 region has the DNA TGTGCCAGCAGCCAGGAGGAGAGCTCCTACGAGCAGTACTTC. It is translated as CASSQEESSYEQYF.

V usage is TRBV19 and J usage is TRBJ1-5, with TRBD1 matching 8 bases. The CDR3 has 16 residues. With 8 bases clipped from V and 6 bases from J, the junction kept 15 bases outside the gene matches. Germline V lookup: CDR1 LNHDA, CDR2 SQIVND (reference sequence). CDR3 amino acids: CASQMAGTGGGQPQHF. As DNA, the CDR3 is TGTGCCAGTCAAATGGCCGGTACAGGGGGAGGTCAGCCCCAGCATTTT.

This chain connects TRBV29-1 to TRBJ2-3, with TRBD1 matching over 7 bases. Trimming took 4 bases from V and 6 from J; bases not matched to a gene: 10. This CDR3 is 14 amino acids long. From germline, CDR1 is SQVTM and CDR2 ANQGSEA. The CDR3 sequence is CSVVAGGYSDTQYF. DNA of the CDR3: TGCAGCGTTGTGGCAGGGGGTTATTCGGATACGCAGTATTTT.

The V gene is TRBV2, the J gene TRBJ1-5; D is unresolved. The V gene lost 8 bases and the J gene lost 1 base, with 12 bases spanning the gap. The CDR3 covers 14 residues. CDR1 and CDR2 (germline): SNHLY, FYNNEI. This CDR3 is CASEWGDSNQPQHF. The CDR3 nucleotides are TGTGCCAGCGAGTGGGGAGACAGCAATCAGCCCCAGCATTTT. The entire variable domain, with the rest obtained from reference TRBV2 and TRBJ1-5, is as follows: EPEVTQTPSHQVTQMGQEVILRCVPISNHLYFYWYRQILGQKVEFLVSFYNNEISEKSEIFDDQFSVERPDGSNFTLKIRSTKLEDSAMYFCASEWGDSNQPQHFGDGTRLSIL.

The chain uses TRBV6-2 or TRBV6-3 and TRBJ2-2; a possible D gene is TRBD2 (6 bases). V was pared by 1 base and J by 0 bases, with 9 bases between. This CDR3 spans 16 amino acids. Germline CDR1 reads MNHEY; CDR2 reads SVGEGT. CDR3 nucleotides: TGTGCCAGCAGTTACTATCGGGGGACGAACACCGGGGAGCTGTTTTTT. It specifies CASSYYRGTNTGELFF.

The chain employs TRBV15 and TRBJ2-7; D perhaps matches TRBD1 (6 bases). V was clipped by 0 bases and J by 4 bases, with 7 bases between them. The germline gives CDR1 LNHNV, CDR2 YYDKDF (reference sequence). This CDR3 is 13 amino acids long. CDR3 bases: TGTGCCACCAGCAGAGATCAGGGGTACGAGCAGTACTTC. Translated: CATSRDQGYEQYF.

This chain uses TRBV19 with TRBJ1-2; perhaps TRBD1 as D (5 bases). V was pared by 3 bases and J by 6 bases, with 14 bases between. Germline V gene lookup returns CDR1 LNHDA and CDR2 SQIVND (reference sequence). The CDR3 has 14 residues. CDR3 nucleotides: TGTGCCAGTAGTATGGGGCGCGGGACGAATGGCTACACCTTC. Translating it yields CASSMGRGTNGYTF.

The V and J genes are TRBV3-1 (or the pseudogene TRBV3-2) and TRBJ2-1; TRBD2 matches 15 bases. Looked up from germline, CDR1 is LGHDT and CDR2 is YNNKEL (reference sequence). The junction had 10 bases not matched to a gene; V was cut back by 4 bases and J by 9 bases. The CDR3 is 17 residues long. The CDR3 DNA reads TGTGCCAGCAGCCTTAGATCCGGGACTAGCGGGGGGACTGAGCAGTTCTTC. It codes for CASSLRSGTSGGTEQFF.

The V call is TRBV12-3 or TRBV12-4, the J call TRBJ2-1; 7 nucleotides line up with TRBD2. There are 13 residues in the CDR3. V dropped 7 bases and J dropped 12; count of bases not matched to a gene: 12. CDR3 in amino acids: CASTHIGLVGQFF. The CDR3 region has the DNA TGTGCCAGCACCCATATAGGACTAGTGGGGCAGTTCTTC.

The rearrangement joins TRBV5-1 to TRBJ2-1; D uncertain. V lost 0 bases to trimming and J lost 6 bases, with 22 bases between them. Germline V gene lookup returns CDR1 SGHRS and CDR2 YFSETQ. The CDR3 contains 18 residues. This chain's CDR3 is CASSLARWQSSLVNEQFF. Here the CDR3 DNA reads TGCGCCAGCAGCTTGGCCCGTTGGCAGTCCTCCCTGGTCAATGAGCAGTTCTTC.

CDR3 in amino acids: CASSDRLGGNEQFF. The CDR3, as DNA: TGTGCCAGCAGTGATAGGCTGGGAGGAAATGAGCAGTTCTTC. The rearrangement uses TRBV2 and TRBJ2-1; tentatively, D is TRBD2 (6 bases). Germline V gene data show CDR1 as SNHLY and CDR2 as FYNNEI. The CDR3 loop spans 14 amino acids. V gave up 3 bases and J gave up 7 bases, with 13 bases separating them.

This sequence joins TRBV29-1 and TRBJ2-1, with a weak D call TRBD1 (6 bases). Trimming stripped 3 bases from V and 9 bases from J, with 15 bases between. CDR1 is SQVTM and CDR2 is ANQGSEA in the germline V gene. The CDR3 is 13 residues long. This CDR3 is CSVDKQGWGEQFF. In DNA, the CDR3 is TGCAGCGTTGACAAACAGGGATGGGGTGAGCAGTTCTTC.

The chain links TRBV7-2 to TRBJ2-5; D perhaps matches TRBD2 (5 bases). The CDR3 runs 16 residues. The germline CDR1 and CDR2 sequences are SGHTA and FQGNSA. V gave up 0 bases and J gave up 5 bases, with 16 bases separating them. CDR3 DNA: TGTGCCAGCAGCTTAGCGGGTTTCGGGGTGGGGGAGACCCAGTACTTC. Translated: CASSLAGFGVGETQYF.

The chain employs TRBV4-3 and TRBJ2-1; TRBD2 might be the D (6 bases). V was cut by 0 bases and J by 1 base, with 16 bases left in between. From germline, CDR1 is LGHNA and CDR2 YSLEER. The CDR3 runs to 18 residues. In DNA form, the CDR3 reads TGCGCCAGCAGCCAAGATGAAACTAGCACGGAATCCTACAATGAGCAGTTCTTC. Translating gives CASSQDETSTESYNEQFF.

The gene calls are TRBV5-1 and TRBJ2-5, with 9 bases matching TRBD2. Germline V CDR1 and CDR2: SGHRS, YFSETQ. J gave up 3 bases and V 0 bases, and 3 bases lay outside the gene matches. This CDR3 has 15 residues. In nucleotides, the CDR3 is TGCGCCAGCAGCTTGGAGGCTAGCGGGGAAGAGACCCAGTACTTC. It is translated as CASSLEASGEETQYF.

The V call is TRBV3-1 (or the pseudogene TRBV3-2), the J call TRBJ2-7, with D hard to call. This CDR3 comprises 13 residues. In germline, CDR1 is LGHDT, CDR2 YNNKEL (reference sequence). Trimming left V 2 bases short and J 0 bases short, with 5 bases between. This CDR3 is CASSQPGSYEQYF. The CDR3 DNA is TGTGCCAGCAGCCAACCGGGCTCCTACGAGCAGTACTTC.